The clone carrying this TCR beta chain was seen at least ten times. Its antigen is unidentified. Presence of unique molecular identifiers characterized the TCR beta cDNA libraries. Via MiXCR, TCRdb re-called the PCR reads, giving one row per CDR3 protein. The table lists under 200,000 distinct CDR3 sequences, around 30% of them singletons. This sample is drawn from a study of post-analysis software for immune sequencing data. General study findings and limits: In patients, TRBV5-6, TRBV5-1 and TRBV20-1 belonged to several TRBV segments found more frequently than in controls.

CDR3 length equals 15 residues. V shed 6 bases and J 3 bases; nucleotides not matched to a gene: 10. Sequencing was performed on blood. This chain links TRBV12-3 or TRBV12-4 with TRBJ1-2; TRBD1 aligns across 7 bases. The receptor was derived from a girl aged 2-17 years with multiple sclerosis. DNA of the CDR3: TGTGCCAGCAGCCAAAGACAGGGAATGTACTATGGCTACACCTTC. Residues: CASSQRQGMYYGYTF.